The rows below give T cell receptor beta chains drawn from one sample of a study of T cell repertoires in cytomegalovirus infection. Their cognate antigens are unknown. Each CDR3 protein gets one entry after TCRdb re-called the reads with MiXCR. The data show around 140,000 distinct CDR3 sequences, approximately 30% seen once. The specimen comprised CD8+ T cells from cultured PBMCs, sampled from culture after CMV antigen stimulation. Every receptor here comes from a human donor in good health (CMV status not recorded). Some clones in this sample may be carry-over from other donors' samples. Each CDR3 is given with its conserved first and last residue. The D gene is left open where the match is weak. The listing skips clone size in some rows; elsewhere it reads once, few, many or a size class.

D gene | J gene | clone size | V gene | CDR3 protein | CDR3 DNA
TRBD2 | TRBJ2-5 | . | TRBV2 | CASRLPGLAGRIETQYF | TGTGCCAGCAGGCTTCCGGGACTAGCGGGGAGGATAGAGACCCAGTACTTC
. | TRBJ1-2 | . | TRBV20-1 | CSARGRTANDYGYTF | TGCAGTGCTAGAGGTCGGACCGCAAATGACTATGGCTACACCTTC
. | TRBJ2-4 | few | TRBV28 | CASSFLVESAKNIQYF | TGTGCCAGCAGTTTTCTGGTGGAGTCGGCCAAAAACATTCAGTACTTC
. | TRBJ1-3 | . | TRBV9 | CASSVGLETGNTIYF | TGTGCCAGCAGCGTAGGTCTCGAAACTGGAAACACCATATATTTT
. | TRBJ2-2 | . | TRBV11-2 | CASTASSDGGELFF | TGTGCCAGCACCGCATCTAGCGACGGCGGGGAGCTGTTTTTT
. | TRBJ1-1 | . | TRBV20-1 | CSARDLFGAFF | TGCAGTGCTAGAGATCTGTTCGGGGCTTTCTTT
TRBD2 | TRBJ2-3 | . | TRBV4-1 | CASSQDASGVTDTQYF | TGCGCCAGCAGCCAAGATGCTAGCGGGGTAACAGATACGCAGTATTTT
. | TRBJ2-1 | . | TRBV11-3 | CASSLDMRYYNEQFF | TGTGCCAGCAGTTTGGACATGCGGTACTACAATGAGCAGTTCTTC
TRBD1 | TRBJ1-1 | many | TRBV7-6 | CASSSPTGMNTEAFF | TGTGCCAGCAGTTCGCCGACAGGGATGAACACTGAAGCTTTCTTT
TRBD1 | TRBJ2-7 | few | TRBV18 | CASSAPGQGAYEQYF | TGTGCCAGCTCAGCTCCGGGACAGGGGGCCTACGAGCAGTACTTC
. | TRBJ1-1 | few | TRBV12-3/TRBV12-4 | CASSGSGVWMNTEAFF | TGTGCCAGCAGCGGGTCTGGAGTCTGGATGAACACTGAAGCTTTCTTT
TRBD2 | TRBJ2-1 | . | TRBV12-3/TRBV12-4 | CASSFRAGRAYNEQFF | TGTGCCAGCAGTTTCAGGGCAGGGAGGGCCTACAATGAGCAGTTCTTC
TRBD1 | TRBJ1-6 | few | TRBV19 | CASSPTGSNSPLHF | TGTGCCAGTAGTCCGACAGGGTCTAATTCACCCCTCCACTTT
. | TRBJ1-1 | . | TRBV9 | CASSVGLSTEAFF | TGTGCCAGCAGCGTAGGGCTGAGCACTGAAGCTTTCTTT
TRBD1 | TRBJ2-2 | many | TRBV12-3/TRBV12-4 | CASRFTGGSGELFF | TGTGCCAGCAGATTCACAGGGGGCTCCGGGGAGCTGTTTTTT
. | TRBJ2-5 | . | TRBV27 | CASSLTLQETQYF | TGTGCCAGCAGTTTGACCCTCCAAGAGACCCAGTACTTC
. | TRBJ2-7 | many | TRBV28 | CASSPGVEVQYF | TGTGCCAGCAGTCCGGGGGTTGAGGTGCAGTACTTC
. | TRBJ2-1 | many | TRBV6-6 | CASSSFRVLSSNEQFF | TGTGCCAGCAGTTCCTTCCGGGTCCTCAGCTCCAATGAGCAGTTCTTC
. | TRBJ1-6 | . | TRBV11-2 | CASSTSGVSYNSPLHF | TGTGCCAGCAGTACCTCCGGGGTCTCCTATAATTCACCCCTCCACTTT
TRBD1 | TRBJ2-2 | few | TRBV5-6 | CASSLLRDRVSPGELFF | TGTGCCAGCAGCTTGCTTAGGGACAGGGTTTCCCCCGGGGAGCTGTTTTTT
TRBD1 | TRBJ2-7 | . | TRBV6-5 | CASRAGTGASYEQYF | TGTGCCAGCAGGGCCGGGACAGGGGCCTCCTACGAGCAGTACTTC
TRBD1 | TRBJ2-7 | . | TRBV5-4 | CASSPYRGYEQYF | TGTGCCAGCAGCCCCTACAGGGGCTACGAGCAGTACTTC
. | TRBJ1-1 | many | TRBV7-9 | CASSLLSEGNTEAFF | TGTGCCAGCAGCTTATTATCCGAAGGGAACACTGAAGCTTTCTTT
. | TRBJ2-1 | . | TRBV12-3/TRBV12-4 | CASSLEGGYPPNEQFF | TGTGCCAGCAGTTTAGAGGGGGGGTACCCTCCCAATGAGCAGTTCTTC
. | TRBJ2-7 | . | TRBV28 | CASSYRVYEQYF | TGTGCCAGCAGTTACCGAGTTTACGAGCAGTACTTC
. | TRBJ2-5 | . | TRBV12-3/TRBV12-4 | CASSLVEETQYF | TGTGCCAGCAGTCTAGTTGAAGAGACCCAGTACTTC
. | TRBJ1-4 | . | TRBV7-9 | CASSLTQGKLFF | TGTGCCAGCAGCCTTACGCAGGGGAAACTGTTTTTT
. | TRBJ2-5 | . | TRBV7-1 | CASSSPLGAGETQYF | TGTGCCAGCAGCTCTCCGTTGGGGGCGGGGGAGACCCAGTACTTC
. | TRBJ2-7 | few | TRBV28 | CASSFRGPTDYEQYF | TGTGCCAGCAGTTTCCGGGGGCCTACCGACTACGAGCAGTACTTC
TRBD1 | TRBJ1-1 | few | TRBV28 | CASSLSLQGGTEAFF | TGTGCCAGCAGTTTATCTCTCCAGGGGGGCACTGAAGCTTTCTTT
. | TRBJ2-1 | . | TRBV3-1 | CASSPWEGAFNEQFF | TGTGCCAGCAGCCCTTGGGAGGGGGCCTTCAATGAGCAGTTCTTC
. | TRBJ2-1 | few | TRBV6-1 | CASSPPPWGNEQFF | TGTGCCAGCAGCCCCCCCCCCTGGGGGAATGAGCAGTTCTTC
. | TRBJ2-3 | few | TRBV6-5 | CASAAAEDTQYF | TGTGCCAGTGCCGCGGCAGAAGATACGCAGTATTTT
. | TRBJ1-1 | many | TRBV7-8 | CASSSAAGKFTEAFF | TGTGCCAGCAGCTCCGCGGCTGGGAAGTTCACTGAAGCTTTCTTT
. | TRBJ2-3 | many | TRBV30 | CAWSVRGGSQYF | TGTGCCTGGAGTGTACGTGGCGGCTCGCAGTATTTT
. | TRBJ1-4 | many | TRBV7-9 | CASSSYSQNEKLFF | TGTGCCAGCAGCTCCTACAGCCAAAATGAAAAACTGTTTTTT
TRBD1 | TRBJ1-3 | . | TRBV3-1 | CASSQGQGTGNTIYF | TGTGCCAGCAGCCAAGGACAGGGAACTGGAAACACCATATATTTT
. | TRBJ2-7 | many | TRBV7-2 | CASSLEPGEQYF | TGTGCCAGCAGCCTAGAGCCCGGCGAGCAGTACTTC
TRBD2 | TRBJ2-5 | few | TRBV7-2 | CASSLGLAGQETQYF | TGTGCCAGCAGCTTAGGGCTAGCGGGACAAGAGACCCAGTACTTC
. | TRBJ1-2 | . | TRBV29-1 | CSVLPGGIYGYTF | TGCAGCGTTCTGCCCGGGGGGATCTATGGCTACACCTTC
TRBD2 | TRBJ2-5 | many | TRBV11-2 | CASSPPGGTPQYF | TGTGCCAGCAGCCCACCCGGGGGGACTCCCCAGTACTTC
TRBD1 | TRBJ1-6 | few | TRBV7-3 | CASSLQGDGNSPLHF | TGTGCCAGCAGCTTACAGGGGGACGGGAATTCACCCCTCCACTTT
. | TRBJ1-4 | few | TRBV7-9 | CASTFQRPTNEKLFF | TGTGCCAGCACCTTTCAGCGCCCAACTAATGAAAAACTGTTTTTT
TRBD1 | TRBJ2-1 | once | TRBV7-9 | CASSPDRGKNEQFF | TGTGCCAGCAGCCCGGACAGGGGAAAGAATGAGCAGTTCTTC
TRBD1 | TRBJ2-5 | medium-sized | TRBV6-1 | CASSEALGTAYQETQYF | TGTGCCAGCAGTGAAGCGCTAGGGACAGCCTACCAAGAGACCCAGTACTTC
. | TRBJ2-7 | many | TRBV5-1 | CASSWLVGLPYEQYF | TGCGCCAGCAGCTGGCTGGTGGGACTCCCCTACGAGCAGTACTTC
. | TRBJ1-4 | few | TRBV7-9 | CASSRTVTTNEKLFF | TGTGCCAGCAGCCGGACAGTTACAACTAATGAAAAACTGTTTTTT
TRBD2 | TRBJ2-1 | . | TRBV6-5 | CASSYAAGGEQFF | TGTGCCAGCAGTTACGCGGCGGGGGGTGAGCAGTTCTTC
. | TRBJ2-1 | . | TRBV29-1 | CSAESDEQFF | TGCAGCGCCGAGTCGGATGAGCAGTTCTTC
TRBD1 | TRBJ2-2 | . | TRBV15 | CATSRDRGWTGELFF | TGTGCCACCAGCAGGGACAGGGGGTGGACCGGGGAGCTGTTTTTT
. | TRBJ2-7 | once | TRBV5-6 | CASSEIGDPYEQYF | TGTGCCAGCAGCGAGATCGGGGACCCCTACGAGCAGTACTTC
. | TRBJ1-2 | . | TRBV6-5 | CASSYSGTSALGYTF | TGTGCCAGCAGTTATTCCGGGACAAGCGCTTTAGGCTACACCTTC
. | TRBJ2-1 | . | TRBV11-2 | CASSLVVPNEQFF | TGTGCCAGCAGCTTAGTCGTGCCCAATGAGCAGTTCTTC
TRBD2 | TRBJ2-3 | . | TRBV9 | CASSASLAGGIDTQYF | TGTGCCAGCAGCGCTTCACTAGCGGGGGGAATAGATACGCAGTATTTT